This T cell receptor (beta chain) was retrieved from a study of blood T cell repertoires in COVID-19. Turning to the study itself: PBMCs, B-cell-depleted T cells, or T cells provided the cDNA or gDNA that made up the material.

Source study methods: Reference gene primer amplification gave nucleated cell count estimates. The assay was immunoSEQ multiplex PCR, and TCRdb's table has in-frame clones only and misses some. That table supplies the V and J calls and clone size; D and trimming were determined from the DNA. The table shows roughly 110,000 clones, with more than 70% occurring only once. V lost 4 bases, J lost 4 bases, and 5 bases stayed unmatched. This CDR3 contains 15 residues. Germline V gene data show CDR1 as LNHDA and CDR2 as SQIVND (reference sequence). This chain uses TRBV19 with TRBJ2-1, with TRBD2 matching over 9 bases. The specimen sequenced was peripheral blood. The TCR originated in a man between 50 and 59 years old with active or convalescent COVID-19. The CDR3 DNA reads TGTGCCAGTAGTAGCGTAGCGGGGGCATACAATGAGCAGTTCTTC. This encodes CASSSVAGAYNEQFF. Filled out from reference TRBV19 and TRBJ2-1, the complete variable domain reads DGGITQSPKYLFRKEGQNVTLSCEQNLNHDAMYWYRQDPGQGLRLIYYSQIVNDFQKGDIAEGYSVSREKKESFPLTVTSAQKNPTAFYLCASSSVAGAYNEQFFGPGTRLTVL.